A single sample is the source of the 22 T cell receptor beta chains below, sequenced in a study of CD8+ T cells in alopecia areata. Following RNA extraction, reverse transcription yielded cDNA that acted as the sequencing template. The method was immunoSEQ multiplex PCR; TCRdb's version includes in-frame clones alone and lacks a portion of them. The sample has around 86,000 clones, around 71% seen once; the top ten hold roughly 17%. Treatment given: oral pan-JAK inhibitor, 5-10 mg twice daily. The material was CD8+ T cells sorted from blood, obtained at roughly week 45, from a patient treated with tofacitinib. These TCRs come from a human donor with alopecia areata.

V and J are TRBV30 and TRBJ1-1; 11 bases agree with TRBD1. Germline loops: CDR1 GTSNPN, CDR2 SVGIG (reference sequence). V gave up 5 bases and J gave up 4 bases; unmatched junction bases: 3. This CDR3 has 13 amino acids. CDR3 loop: CAWEGTGGTEAFF. CDR3 nucleotide sequence: TGTGCCTGGGAAGGGACAGGGGGCACTGAAGCTTTCTTT.

CDR3 nucleotide sequence: TGTGCCAGCAGCTTAGATGAGGGGCGCACAGATACGCAGTATTTT. Protein product: CASSLDEGRTDTQYF. V is TRBV7-8 and J is TRBJ2-3; D may match TRBD1 or TRBD2 (5 bases each). The V end was cut by 1 base, the J end by 1 base, with 9 bases between. The germline V gene encodes CDR1 SGHVS and CDR2 FQNEAQ. The CDR3 is made up of 15 amino acids.

This clone came up once. This chain connects TRBV6-6 to TRBJ1-1; D perhaps matches TRBD1 (6 bases). The CDR3 loop spans 14 amino acids. V lost 5 bases and J 1 base, leaving 11 bases between the germline ends. Germline CDR1 reads MNHNY; CDR2 reads SVGAGI (reference sequence). CDR3 in amino acids: CASSVQGGNTEAFF. In DNA, the CDR3 is TGTGCCAGCAGTGTCCAAGGGGGGAACACTGAAGCTTTCTTT.

A note on this clone: The sample carries other DNA sequences with the same CDR3. The rearrangement uses TRBV11-2 and TRBJ1-1, with unresolved D. The V gene's germline CDR1 is SGHAT and CDR2 FQNNGV. The germline V and J ends were trimmed by 1 base and 4 bases, with 7 bases remaining between them. The length of the CDR3 is 13 residues. The chain's CDR3 is CASSLGSGTEAFF. As DNA, the CDR3 is TGTGCCAGCAGCTTAGGATCTGGCACTGAAGCTTTCTTT.

The J gene is TRBJ1-2, the V gene TRBV30; TRBD1 aligns across 9 bases. J was trimmed by 2 bases and V by 1 base; bases with no gene match: 2. The CDR3 sequence is 14 residues long. Germline CDR1 GTSNPN, CDR2 SVGIG (reference sequence). The CDR3 reads CAWSAGTGNYGYTF. As DNA, the CDR3 is TGTGCCTGGAGTGCCGGGACAGGGAACTATGGCTACACCTTC.

This clone has only a few counts. This chain uses TRBV10-3 with TRBJ2-3; D may be TRBD2 (5 bases). The V gene's germline CDR1 is ENHRY and CDR2 SYGVKD. V shed 4 bases and J shed 3 bases, with 11 bases lying between them. The CDR3 is made up of 14 amino acids. The CDR3, as DNA: TGTGCCATCAGTGCAGCCGGGGAGACAGATACGCAGTATTTT. Its protein is CAISAAGETDTQYF.

V gene TRBV7-6 combines with J gene TRBJ2-3; 10 bases map to TRBD2. Trimming removed 4 bases from V and 2 bases from J; junction bases left unmatched: 3. From germline, CDR1 is SGHVS and CDR2 FNYEAQ. The CDR3 extends over 15 amino acids. CDR3 DNA sequence: TGTGCCAGCAGCTCACTAGCGGGGAACACAGATACGCAGTATTTT. It specifies CASSSLAGNTDTQYF.

The chain recombines TRBV6-5 with TRBJ2-1; possibly TRBD1 or TRBD2 for D (6 bases each). Per germline, CDR1 MNHEY and CDR2 SVGAGI. V gave up 7 bases and J gave up 9 bases, with 16 bases separating them. The CDR3 is made up of 13 amino acids. CDR3 sequence: CASTYWGAGEQFF. As DNA, the CDR3 is TGTGCCAGCACCTACTGGGGGGCAGGTGAGCAGTTCTTC.

This chain connects TRBV7-2 to TRBJ2-7; TRBD1 matches 7 bases. V was pared by 1 base and J by 5 bases, with 8 bases of the junction left unmatched. Per the germline V gene, CDR1 is SGHTA and CDR2 is FQGNSA. This CDR3 region has 15 residues. CDR3 sequence: CASSLGSTGIDEQYF. As DNA, the CDR3 is TGTGCCAGCAGCTTAGGCTCGACAGGGATCGACGAGCAGTACTTC.

J is TRBJ1-2 and V is TRBV10-3, with D unclear. Looked up from germline, CDR1 is ENHRY and CDR2 is SYGVKD. With 3 bases removed from V and 2 bases from J, the gap between germline ends came to 7 bases. The CDR3 length is 13 residues. Here the CDR3 DNA reads TGTGCCATCAGTGATAGGATAAACTATGGCTACACCTTC. Amino acids: CAISDRINYGYTF.

The chain has TRBV4-3 and TRBJ2-5; D is ambiguous. CDR3 length equals 15 residues. V lost 0 bases and J 1 base, leaving 9 bases between the germline ends. Per germline, CDR1 LGHNA and CDR2 YSLEER. The CDR3 bases are TGCGCCAGCAGCCAAGATCTGGATACCCAAGAGACCCAGTACTTC. Translated: CASSQDLDTQETQYF.

V usage is TRBV7-9 and J usage is TRBJ2-7; 9 bases match TRBD1. The CDR3 sequence is 14 residues long. Germline CDR1 SEHNR, CDR2 FQNEAQ (reference sequence). V lost 3 bases, J lost 9 bases, and 9 bases stayed unmatched. CDR3 sequence (DNA): TGTGCCAGCAGCTTGTCAACCGGGACAGGGTGGCAGTACTTC. Translating it yields CASSLSTGTGWQYF.

This clone was seen a handful of times. This chain joins TRBV27 and TRBJ1-1, with TRBD1 matching over 7 bases. Germline-derived CDR1 and CDR2 are MNHEY and SMNVEV (reference sequence). Germline trimming cut 7 bases from V and 0 bases from J; bases unmatched to any gene: 5. This CDR3 spans 14 amino acids. CDR3 residues: CASTRQGLNTEAFF. The CDR3 DNA follows: TGTGCCAGCACCCGACAGGGTTTGAACACTGAAGCTTTCTTT.

V is TRBV13 and J is TRBJ2-1; 9 bases line up with TRBD1. Unmatched junction bases numbered 9, after V lost 5 bases and J lost 10 bases. Germline CDR1 is PRHDT and CDR2 is FYEKMQ (reference sequence). The CDR3 contains 14 residues. CDR3 in DNA: TGTGCCAGCAGCCATCCACAGGGGGCCTGGGAGCAGTTCTTC. Its protein product is CASSHPQGAWEQFF.

This sequence joins TRBV25-1 and TRBJ1-5; D might be TRBD1 (5 bases). The V end lost 6 bases, the J end lost 5 bases, and 14 bases lay between the germline ends. This CDR3 has 14 amino acids. Germline lookup yields CDR1 MGHDK and CDR2 SYGVNS. CDR3 sequence (DNA): TGTGCCAGCAGCCCTCGGCAGACAGATCAGCCCCAGCATTTT. It specifies CASSPRQTDQPQHF. The whole variable domain, filled in from reference TRBV25-1 and TRBJ1-5, reads EADIYQTPRYLVIGTGKKITLECSQTMGHDKMYWYQQDPGMELHLIHYSYGVNSTEKGDLSSESTVSRIRTEHFPLTLESARPSHTSQYLCASSPRQTDQPQHFGDGTRLSIL.

This clone was found once. The J gene is TRBJ2-3, the V gene TRBV15; TRBD2 matches at 10 bases. CDR1 is LNHNV and CDR2 is YYDKDF in the germline V gene (reference sequence). Unmatched junction bases numbered 12, after V lost 1 base and J lost 8 bases. The CDR3 runs to 17 residues. The CDR3: CATSRGTGLAWSGTQYF. The CDR3 DNA reads TGTGCCACCAGCAGAGGCACGGGACTAGCGTGGTCCGGTACGCAGTATTTT.

To note about this clone: At one end the junction does not follow the germline gene, possibly because of a read error. This chain connects TRBV23-1 to TRBJ2-5; no clear D gene. TRBV23-1 is an ORF for which the function is uncertain. The CDR3 runs to 13 residues. CDR3 nucleotide sequence: TGCGCCAGCAGTCTGACCCAGCAAGGGACCCAGTACTTC. Translating it yields CASSLTQQGTQYF.

V gene TRBV29-1 combines with J gene TRBJ2-3; D may be TRBD2 (6 bases). The CDR3 has 14 amino acids. Germline V gene data show CDR1 as SQVTM and CDR2 as ANQGSEA. The V end lost 1 base, the J end lost 5 bases, and 13 bases lay between the germline ends. The CDR3 reads CSVEGGEYGDTQYF. Here the CDR3 DNA reads TGCAGCGTTGAAGGGGGGGAGTACGGAGATACGCAGTATTTT.

This clone has only one observation. The CDR3 nucleotides are TGTGCCAGCAGCTTAAGAGGACAGGGGGTTCAGGAGCAGTACTTC. Translated: CASSLRGQGVQEQYF. This chain uses TRBV13 with TRBJ2-7; 10 nucleotides align to TRBD1. The J segment lost 7 bases and the V segment lost 2 bases, leaving 8 bases of the junction unmatched. Germline values: CDR1 PRHDT, CDR2 FYEKMQ (reference sequence). This CDR3 is built from 15 residues.

This chain connects TRBV13 to TRBJ2-7; 7 bases match TRBD1. In germline, CDR1 is PRHDT, CDR2 FYEKMQ (reference sequence). The trim removed 4 bases at V and 2 bases at J, leaving 8 bases unmatched. The CDR3 has 15 residues. The CDR3 nucleotides are TGTGCCAGCAGCTCCCGGGACAGCCCAACCTACGAGCAGTACTTC. Translated: CASSSRDSPTYEQYF.

V usage is TRBV30 and J usage is TRBJ1-2; possibly TRBD1 for D (6 bases). The CDR3 loop spans 15 amino acids. Germline-derived CDR1 and CDR2 are GTSNPN and SVGIG (reference sequence). Trimming took 8 bases from V and 6 from J, leaving 25 bases between them. The CDR3 DNA reads as TGTGCCGGATTAAAAATCGAGGGGGGTGATGATGGCTACACCTTC. Translation: CAGLKIEGGDDGYTF.

The genes are TRBV30 and TRBJ1-2; D might be TRBD1 (5 bases). Trimming removed 0 bases from V and 0 bases from J, with 17 bases in between. The CDR3 is made up of 17 amino acids. Germline V gene data show CDR1 as GTSNPN and CDR2 as SVGIG (reference sequence). The CDR3 DNA follows: TGTGCCTGGAGTGTACCGTACCAGGGCCGACCTAACTATGGCTACACCTTC. Protein: CAWSVPYQGRPNYGYTF.